This T cell receptor beta chain was identified during a study of T-cell memory formation after mild COVID-19. Study information: Clustering of TCRs was largely donor specific.

Study-wide results and caveats: Contracting clones from day 15 to 85 had balanced CD4/CD8; later expanders favoured CD4+. Second-wave clones that peaked on day 37 lacked confirmed SARS-CoV-2 specificity.

It was 5'RACE with constant-segment primers that produced the TCR alpha and TCR beta cDNA libraries, which carried sample barcodes and UMIs. TCRdb reprocessed the 5' RACE reads with MiXCR, giving one entry per CDR3 protein. The table includes under 300,000 distinct CDR3 sequences, around 17% detected once. This clonotype occurred a few times. Its antigen remains unknown. V shed 2 bases and J shed 0 bases, with 9 bases lying between them. The length of the CDR3 is 14 residues. CDR1 SQVTM and CDR2 ANQGSEA come from the germline V gene. The sequence derives from a young man who had mild COVID-19 (a few samples of this study predate the infection). Cell type and time point are not known. The chain carries TRBV29-1 and TRBJ2-3; D possibly corresponds to TRBD1 (6 bases). The sample consisted of PBMCs or a T cell subset sorted from them (not recorded which). The CDR3 sequence is CSVERDTSTDTQYF. The CDR3 nucleotides are TGCAGCGTTGAAAGGGACACGAGCACAGATACGCAGTATTTT.